The entry that follows covers one T cell receptor beta chain sequence. In the authors' methods: Reference gene primer amplification gave nucleated cell count estimates. The method was immunoSEQ multiplex PCR; TCRdb's version includes in-frame clones alone and lacks a portion of them. That table furnishes V, J and clone size, whereas the DNA furnished D and trimming. The profile shows 150,000 to 200,000 clones, around 84% of them singletons. This sample is drawn from a study of blood T cell repertoires in COVID-19. Overall study context: The United States, Italy and Spain supplied acute and convalescent COVID-19 samples. From T cells, B-cell-depleted T cells, or PBMCs came the material, which was cDNA or gDNA.

The CDR3 runs 15 residues. Germline trimming cut 5 bases from V and 2 bases from J; bases unmatched to any gene: 3. Germline V gene lookup returns CDR1 MNHEY and CDR2 SMNVEV (reference sequence). This chain connects TRBV27 to TRBJ2-2; 9 bases align to TRBD1. Sequenced: peripheral blood. This receptor was taken from a human donor with acute or convalescent COVID-19. The donor label of this sample is uncertain. CDR3 residues: CASSRQGGNTGELFF. Here the CDR3 DNA reads TGTGCCAGCAGTCGACAGGGGGGCAACACCGGGGAGCTGTTTTTT.